A single sample gave rise to the 3 T cell receptor beta chains below, sequenced in a study of blood T cell repertoires in COVID-19. The assay was immunoSEQ multiplex PCR, and TCRdb's table has in-frame clones only and misses some. The sample holds about 530,000 clones; 85% to 90% are singletons and the top ten take around 7.8%. Sequenced: peripheral blood. These receptors all come from a woman between 45 and 60 years old with COVID-19, enrolled during active disease.

To note about this clone: At the DNA level, this CDR3 is encoded by other sequences in the same sample as well. The rearrangement uses TRBV10-1 and TRBJ2-3, with D unresolved. The CDR3 extends over 13 amino acids. V was trimmed by 2 bases and J by 3 bases, leaving 6 bases between them. Germline V gene lookup returns CDR1 WNHNN and CDR2 SYGVQD (reference sequence). The CDR3 sequence: CASSEAGTDTQYF. CDR3 DNA: TGCGCCAGCAGTGAGGCAGGAACAGATACGCAGTATTTT.

This chain uses TRBV19 with TRBJ2-1; 8 bases match TRBD1. Germline CDR1 LNHDA, CDR2 SQIVND (reference sequence). With V trimmed by 6 bases and J by 5 bases, 6 bases remained unmatched. This CDR3 comprises 14 residues. CDR3 nucleotides: TGTGCCAGTAGACTGCAGGGGGCAAACAATGAGCAGTTCTTC. Translation gives CASRLQGANNEQFF.

A single count supports this clone. The chain joins TRBV10-2 to TRBJ1-2; D gene unclear. Germline assignment: CDR1 WSHSY and CDR2 SAAADI. CDR3 length: 12 amino acids. Trimming removed 4 bases at V and 8 bases at J, with 11 bases between. CDR3 in amino acids: CASSVFGEGYTF. The CDR3, as DNA: TGCGCCAGCAGTGTTTTCGGGGAGGGCTACACCTTC.